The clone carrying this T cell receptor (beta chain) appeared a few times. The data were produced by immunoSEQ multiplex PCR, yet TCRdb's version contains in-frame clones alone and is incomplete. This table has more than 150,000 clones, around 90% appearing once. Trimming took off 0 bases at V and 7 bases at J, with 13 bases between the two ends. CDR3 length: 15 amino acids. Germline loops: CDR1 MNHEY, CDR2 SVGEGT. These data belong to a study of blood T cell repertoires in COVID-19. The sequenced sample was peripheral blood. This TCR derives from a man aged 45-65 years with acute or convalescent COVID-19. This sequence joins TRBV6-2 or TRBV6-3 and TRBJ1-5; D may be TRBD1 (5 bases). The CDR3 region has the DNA TGTGCCAGCAGTTACTCGAACGGGGGTGGCCAGCCCCAGCATTTT. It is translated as CASSYSNGGGQPQHF.